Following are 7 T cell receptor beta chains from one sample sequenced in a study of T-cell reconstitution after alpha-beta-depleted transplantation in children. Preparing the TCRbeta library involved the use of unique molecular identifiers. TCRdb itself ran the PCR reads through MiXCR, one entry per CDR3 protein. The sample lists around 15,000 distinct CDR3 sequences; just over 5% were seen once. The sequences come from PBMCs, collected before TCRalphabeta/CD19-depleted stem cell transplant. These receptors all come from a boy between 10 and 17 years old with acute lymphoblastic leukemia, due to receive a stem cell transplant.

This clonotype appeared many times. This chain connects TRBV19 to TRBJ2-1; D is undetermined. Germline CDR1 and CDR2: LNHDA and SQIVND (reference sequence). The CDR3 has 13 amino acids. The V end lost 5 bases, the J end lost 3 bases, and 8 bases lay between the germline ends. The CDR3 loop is CASSVEYYNEQFF. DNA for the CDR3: TGTGCCAGTAGTGTGGAGTACTACAATGAGCAGTTCTTC. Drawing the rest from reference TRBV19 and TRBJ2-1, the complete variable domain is DGGITQSPKYLFRKEGQNVTLSCEQNLNHDAMYWYRQDPGQGLRLIYYSQIVNDFQKGDIAEGYSVSREKKESFPLTVTSAQKNPTAFYLCASSVEYYNEQFFGPGTRLTVL.

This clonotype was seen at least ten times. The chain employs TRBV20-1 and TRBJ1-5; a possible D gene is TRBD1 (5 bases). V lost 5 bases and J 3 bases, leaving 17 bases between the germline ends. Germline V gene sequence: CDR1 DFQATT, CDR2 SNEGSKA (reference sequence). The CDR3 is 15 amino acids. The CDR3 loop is CSASPLQTDNQPQHF. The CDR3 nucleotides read TGCAGTGCTTCCCCACTCCAGACAGACAATCAGCCCCAGCATTTT.

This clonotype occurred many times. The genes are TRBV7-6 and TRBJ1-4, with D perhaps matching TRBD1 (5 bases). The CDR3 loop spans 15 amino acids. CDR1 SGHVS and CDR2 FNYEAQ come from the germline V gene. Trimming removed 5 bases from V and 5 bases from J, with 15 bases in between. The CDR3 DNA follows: TGTGCCAGCAGCCCAGGAGGGGTTTGGAATGAAAAACTGTTTTTT. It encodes CASSPGGVWNEKLFF.

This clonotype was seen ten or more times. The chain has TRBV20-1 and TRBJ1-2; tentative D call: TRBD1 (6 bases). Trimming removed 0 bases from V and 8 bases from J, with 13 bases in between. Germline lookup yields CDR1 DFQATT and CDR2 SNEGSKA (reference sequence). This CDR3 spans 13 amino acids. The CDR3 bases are TGCAGTGCTAGAGATGGGGGGGGGCGAGGCTACACCTTC. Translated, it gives CSARDGGGRGYTF.

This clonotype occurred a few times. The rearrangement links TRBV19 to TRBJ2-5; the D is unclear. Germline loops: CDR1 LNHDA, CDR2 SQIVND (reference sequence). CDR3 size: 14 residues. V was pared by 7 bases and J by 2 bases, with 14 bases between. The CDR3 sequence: CASTPVGRQETQYF. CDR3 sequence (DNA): TGTGCCAGTACTCCTGTGGGCAGACAAGAGACCCAGTACTTC.

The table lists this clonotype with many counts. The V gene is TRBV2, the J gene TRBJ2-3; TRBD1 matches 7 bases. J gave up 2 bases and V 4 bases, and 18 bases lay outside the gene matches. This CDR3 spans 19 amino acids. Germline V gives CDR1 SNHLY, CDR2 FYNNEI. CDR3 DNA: TGTGCCAGCAGTGCCTGGGACAGTGCATACTCAACCCTCACAGATACGCAGTATTTT. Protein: CASSAWDSAYSTLTDTQYF.

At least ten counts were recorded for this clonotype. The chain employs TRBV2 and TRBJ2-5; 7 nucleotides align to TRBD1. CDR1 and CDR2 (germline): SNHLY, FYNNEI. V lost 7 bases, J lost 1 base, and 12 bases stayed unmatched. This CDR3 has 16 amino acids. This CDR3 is CASTGQVSVGQETQYF. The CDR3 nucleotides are TGTGCCAGCACCGGACAGGTCTCGGTAGGCCAAGAGACCCAGTACTTC.